This T cell receptor (beta chain) was documented in a study of blood T cell repertoires in COVID-19. The wider study: COVID-19 samples collected from the United States, Italy and Spain covered acute and convalescent phases. In each case, the material was cDNA or gDNA derived from T cells, B-cell-depleted T cells, or PBMCs.

V was trimmed by 3 bases and J by 6 bases, leaving 24 bases between them. CDR1 and CDR2 (germline): SGHNT, YYREEE (reference sequence). This CDR3 spans 17 amino acids. Only in-frame clones appear in the TCRdb table, and some are missing; sequencing was by immunoSEQ multiplex PCR. The sample comprises about 190,000 clones, around 87% of which are singletons, and approximately 2.5% rests with the top ten. This receptor was taken from a man in his forties with active or convalescent COVID-19. Source material: peripheral blood. The chain recombines TRBV5-4 with TRBJ1-1; D is undetermined. The CDR3 sequence is CASSSPLVSRQFAEAFF. CDR3 bases: TGTGCCAGCAGCTCCCCCCTGGTGAGCCGTCAATTTGCTGAAGCTTTCTTT.